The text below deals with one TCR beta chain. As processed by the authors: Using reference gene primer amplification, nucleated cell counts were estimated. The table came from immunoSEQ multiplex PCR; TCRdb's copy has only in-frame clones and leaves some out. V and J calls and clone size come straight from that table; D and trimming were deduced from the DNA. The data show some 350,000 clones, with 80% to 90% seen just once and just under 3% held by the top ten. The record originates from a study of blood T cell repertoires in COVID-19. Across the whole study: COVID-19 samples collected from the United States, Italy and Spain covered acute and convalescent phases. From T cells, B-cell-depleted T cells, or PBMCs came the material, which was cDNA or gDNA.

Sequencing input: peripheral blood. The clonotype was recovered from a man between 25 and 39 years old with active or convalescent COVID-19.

This chain's CDR3 is CASSLPLAGLDTQYF. Written as DNA, the CDR3 is TGTGCCAGCAGTTTGCCCCTAGCGGGATTAGATACGCAGTATTTT. This chain links TRBV28 with TRBJ2-3; 9 bases are a match to TRBD2. The CDR3 totals 15 residues. V was clipped by 3 bases and J by 5 bases; unmatched bases: 6. Germline V lookup: CDR1 MDHEN, CDR2 SYDVKM.